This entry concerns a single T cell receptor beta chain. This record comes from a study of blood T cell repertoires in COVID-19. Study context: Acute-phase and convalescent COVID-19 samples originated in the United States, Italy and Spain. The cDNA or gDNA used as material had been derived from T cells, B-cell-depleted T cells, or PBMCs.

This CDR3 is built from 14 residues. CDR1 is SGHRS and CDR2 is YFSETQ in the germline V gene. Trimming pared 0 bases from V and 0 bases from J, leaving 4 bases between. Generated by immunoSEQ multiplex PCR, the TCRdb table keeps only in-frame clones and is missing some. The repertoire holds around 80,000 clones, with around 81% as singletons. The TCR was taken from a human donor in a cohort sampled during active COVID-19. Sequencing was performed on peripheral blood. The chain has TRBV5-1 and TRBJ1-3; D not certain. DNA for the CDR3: TGCGCCAGCAGCTTGGCTCCCTCTGGAAACACCATATATTTT. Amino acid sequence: CASSLAPSGNTIYF.